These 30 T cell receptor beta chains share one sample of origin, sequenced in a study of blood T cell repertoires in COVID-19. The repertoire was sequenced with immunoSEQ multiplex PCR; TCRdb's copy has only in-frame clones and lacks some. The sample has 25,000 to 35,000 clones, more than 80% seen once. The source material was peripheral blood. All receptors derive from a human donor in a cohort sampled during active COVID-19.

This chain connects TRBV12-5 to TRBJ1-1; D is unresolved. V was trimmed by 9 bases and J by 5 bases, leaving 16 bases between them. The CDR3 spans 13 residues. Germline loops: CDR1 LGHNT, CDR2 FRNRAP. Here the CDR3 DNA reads TGTGCTAGCGCTACTCTATCGGGGACTGAAGCTTTCTTT. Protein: CASATLSGTEAFF.

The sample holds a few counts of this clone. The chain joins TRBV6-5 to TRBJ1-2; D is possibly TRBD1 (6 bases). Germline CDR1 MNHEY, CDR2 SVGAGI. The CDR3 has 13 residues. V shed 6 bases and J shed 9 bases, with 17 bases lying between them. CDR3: CASSRPGARSYTF. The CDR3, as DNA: TGTGCCAGCAGCCGTCCAGGGGCCCGAAGCTACACCTTC.

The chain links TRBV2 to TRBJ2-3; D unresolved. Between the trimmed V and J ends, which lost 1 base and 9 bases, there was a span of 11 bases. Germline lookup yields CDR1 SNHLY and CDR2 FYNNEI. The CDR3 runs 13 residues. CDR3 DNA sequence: TGTGCCAGCAGTGAAGTACAGCTAAGCACGCAGTATTTT. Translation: CASSEVQLSTQYF. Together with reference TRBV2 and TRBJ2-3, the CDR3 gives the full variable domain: EPEVTQTPSHQVTQMGQEVILRCVPISNHLYFYWYRQILGQKVEFLVSFYNNEISEKSEIFDDQFSVERPDGSNFTLKIRSTKLEDSAMYFCASSEVQLSTQYFGPGTRLTVL.

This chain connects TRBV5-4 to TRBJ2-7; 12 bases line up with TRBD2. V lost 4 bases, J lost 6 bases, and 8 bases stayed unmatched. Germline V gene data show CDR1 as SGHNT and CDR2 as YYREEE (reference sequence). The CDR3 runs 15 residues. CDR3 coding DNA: TGTGCCAGCAGCCCCGGACTAGCGGGGCAGGGCGAGCAGTACTTC. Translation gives CASSPGLAGQGEQYF. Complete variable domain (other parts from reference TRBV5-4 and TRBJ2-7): ETGVTQSPTHLIKTRGQQVTLRCSSQSGHNTVSWYQQALGQGPQFIFQYYREEENGRGNFPPRFSGLQFPNYSSELNVNALELDDSALYLCASSPGLAGQGEQYFGPGTRLTVT.

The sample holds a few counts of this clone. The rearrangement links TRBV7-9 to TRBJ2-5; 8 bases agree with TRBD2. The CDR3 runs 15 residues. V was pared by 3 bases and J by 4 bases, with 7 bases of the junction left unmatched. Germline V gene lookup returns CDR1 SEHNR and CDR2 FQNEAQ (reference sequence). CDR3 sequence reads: CASSFGTSNLETQYF. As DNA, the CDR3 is TGTGCCAGCAGCTTTGGGACTAGTAATTTAGAGACCCAGTACTTC.

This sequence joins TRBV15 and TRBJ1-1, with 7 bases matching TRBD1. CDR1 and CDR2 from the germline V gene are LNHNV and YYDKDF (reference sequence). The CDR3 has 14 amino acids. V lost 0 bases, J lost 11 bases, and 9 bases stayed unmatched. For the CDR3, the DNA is TGTGCCACCAGCAGAGAGGCCCAGCTACAGGGGGCTTTCTTT. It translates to CATSREAQLQGAFF.

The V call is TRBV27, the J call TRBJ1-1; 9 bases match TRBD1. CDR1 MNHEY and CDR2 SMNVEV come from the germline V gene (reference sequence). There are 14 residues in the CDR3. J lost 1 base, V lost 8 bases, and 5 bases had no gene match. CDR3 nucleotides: TGTGCCAGCTCATCGGGACAGGGGAACACTGAAGCTTTCTTT. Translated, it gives CASSSGQGNTEAFF.

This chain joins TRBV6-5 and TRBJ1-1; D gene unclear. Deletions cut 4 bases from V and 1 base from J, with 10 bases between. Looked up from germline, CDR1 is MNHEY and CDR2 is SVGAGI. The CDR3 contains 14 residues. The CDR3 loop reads CASSSPTENTEAFF. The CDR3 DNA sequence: TGTGCCAGCAGTTCCCCTACAGAGAACACTGAAGCTTTCTTT.

CDR3 amino acids: CASSTGNTEAFF. CDR3 in DNA: TGTGCCAGCAGTACAGGGAACACTGAAGCTTTCTTT. V and J are TRBV2 and TRBJ1-1; D perhaps matches TRBD1 (5 bases). This CDR3 comprises 12 residues. Between the trimmed V and J ends, which lost 5 bases and 1 base, there was a span of 5 bases. Germline V gene data show CDR1 as SNHLY and CDR2 as FYNNEI.

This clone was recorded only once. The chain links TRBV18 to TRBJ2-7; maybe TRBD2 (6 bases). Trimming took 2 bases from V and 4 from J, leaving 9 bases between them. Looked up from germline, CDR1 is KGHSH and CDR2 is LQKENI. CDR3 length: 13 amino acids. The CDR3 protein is CASSPGTGYEQYF. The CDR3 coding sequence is TGTGCCAGCTCACCAGGGACTGGTTACGAGCAGTACTTC.

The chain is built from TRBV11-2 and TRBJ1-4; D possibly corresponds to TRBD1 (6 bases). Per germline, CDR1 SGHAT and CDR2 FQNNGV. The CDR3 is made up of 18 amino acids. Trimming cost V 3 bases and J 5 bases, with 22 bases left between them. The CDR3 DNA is TGTGCCAGCAGCTTTATTTTGGACAGCTTAGCAATCAATGAAAAACTGTTTTTT. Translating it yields CASSFILDSLAINEKLFF.

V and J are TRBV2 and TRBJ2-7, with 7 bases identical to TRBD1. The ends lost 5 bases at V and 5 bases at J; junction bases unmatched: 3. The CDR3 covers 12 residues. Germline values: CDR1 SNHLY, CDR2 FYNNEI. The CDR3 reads CASSKGAHEQYF. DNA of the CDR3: TGTGCCAGCAGTAAGGGGGCCCACGAGCAGTACTTC.

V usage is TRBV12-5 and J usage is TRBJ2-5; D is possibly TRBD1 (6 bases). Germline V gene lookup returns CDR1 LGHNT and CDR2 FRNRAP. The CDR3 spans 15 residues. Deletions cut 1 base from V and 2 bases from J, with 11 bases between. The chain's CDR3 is CASGLGTVFQETQYF. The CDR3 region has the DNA TGTGCTAGTGGTTTGGGGACAGTTTTTCAAGAGACCCAGTACTTC.

The CDR3 protein is CASSSYLNTEAFF. CDR3 bases: TGTGCCAGTAGTTCCTACTTAAACACTGAAGCTTTCTTT. V usage is TRBV19 and J usage is TRBJ1-1; D gene ambiguous. CDR3 length: 13 amino acids. CDR1 and CDR2 from the germline V gene are LNHDA and SQIVND (reference sequence). With 5 bases removed from V and 2 bases from J, the gap between germline ends came to 9 bases.

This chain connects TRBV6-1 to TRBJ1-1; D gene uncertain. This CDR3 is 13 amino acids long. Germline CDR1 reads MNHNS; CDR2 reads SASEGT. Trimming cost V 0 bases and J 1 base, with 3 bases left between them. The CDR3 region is CASSEARNTEAFF. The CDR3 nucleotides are TGTGCCAGCAGTGAAGCCAGGAACACTGAAGCTTTCTTT.

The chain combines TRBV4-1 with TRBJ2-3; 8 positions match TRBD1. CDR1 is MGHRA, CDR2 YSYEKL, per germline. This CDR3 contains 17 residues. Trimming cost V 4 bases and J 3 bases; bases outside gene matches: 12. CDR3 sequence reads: CASSPTARQGKTDTQYF. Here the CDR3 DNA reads TGCGCCAGCAGCCCAACCGCTCGACAGGGGAAGACAGATACGCAGTATTTT.

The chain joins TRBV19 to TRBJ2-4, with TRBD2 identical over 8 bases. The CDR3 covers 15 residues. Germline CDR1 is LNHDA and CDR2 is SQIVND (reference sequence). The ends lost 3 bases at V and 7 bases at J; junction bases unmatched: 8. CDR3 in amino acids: CASSMRPRGGNIQYF. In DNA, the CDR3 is TGTGCCAGTAGTATGCGGCCACGGGGGGGGAACATTCAGTACTTC.

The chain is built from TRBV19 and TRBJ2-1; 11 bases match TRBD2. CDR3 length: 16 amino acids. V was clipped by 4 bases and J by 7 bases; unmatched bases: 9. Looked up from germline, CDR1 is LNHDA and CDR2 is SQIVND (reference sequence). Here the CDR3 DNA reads TGTGCCAGTAGTACTAGCGGGGGGCACGGTATAAATGAGCAGTTCTTC. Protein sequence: CASSTSGGHGINEQFF.

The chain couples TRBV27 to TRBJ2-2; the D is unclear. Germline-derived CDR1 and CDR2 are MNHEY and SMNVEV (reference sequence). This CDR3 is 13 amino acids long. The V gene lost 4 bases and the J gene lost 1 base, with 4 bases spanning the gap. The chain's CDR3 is CASSSWNTGELFF. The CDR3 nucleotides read TGTGCCAGCAGTTCGTGGAACACCGGGGAGCTGTTTTTT.

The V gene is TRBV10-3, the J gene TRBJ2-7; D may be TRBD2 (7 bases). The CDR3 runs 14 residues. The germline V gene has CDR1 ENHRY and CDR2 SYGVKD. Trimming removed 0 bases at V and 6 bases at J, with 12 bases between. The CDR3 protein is CAISESGGLGEQYF. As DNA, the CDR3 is TGTGCCATCAGTGAGTCGGGGGGGCTCGGCGAGCAGTACTTC.

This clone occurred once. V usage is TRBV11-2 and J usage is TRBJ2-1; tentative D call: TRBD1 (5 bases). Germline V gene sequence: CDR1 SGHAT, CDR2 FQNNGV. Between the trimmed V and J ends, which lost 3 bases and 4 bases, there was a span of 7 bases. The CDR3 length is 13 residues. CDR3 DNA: TGTGCCAGCAGCTTTGCAGGGTACAATGAGCAGTTCTTC. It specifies CASSFAGYNEQFF.

CDR3 bases: TGCAGCGTTGGTATAGTCCGTGAAGCTTTCTTT. It encodes CSVGIVREAFF. J is TRBJ1-1 and V is TRBV29-1, with D uncertain. The CDR3 has 11 amino acids. V lost 4 bases and J lost 7, with 10 bases in between. Looked up from germline, CDR1 is SQVTM and CDR2 is ANQGSEA.

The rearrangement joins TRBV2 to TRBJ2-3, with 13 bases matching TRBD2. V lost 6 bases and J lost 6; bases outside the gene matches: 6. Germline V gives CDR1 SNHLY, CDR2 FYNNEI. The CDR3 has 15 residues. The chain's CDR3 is CASSFTSGRVDTQYF. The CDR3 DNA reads TGTGCCAGCAGCTTCACTAGCGGGAGGGTGGATACGCAGTATTTT.

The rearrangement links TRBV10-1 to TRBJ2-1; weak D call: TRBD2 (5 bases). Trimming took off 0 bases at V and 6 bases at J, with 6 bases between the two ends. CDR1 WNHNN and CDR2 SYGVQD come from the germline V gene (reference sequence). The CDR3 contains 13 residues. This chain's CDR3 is CASSESLVNEQFF. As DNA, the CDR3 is TGCGCCAGCAGTGAGTCACTAGTCAATGAGCAGTTCTTC.

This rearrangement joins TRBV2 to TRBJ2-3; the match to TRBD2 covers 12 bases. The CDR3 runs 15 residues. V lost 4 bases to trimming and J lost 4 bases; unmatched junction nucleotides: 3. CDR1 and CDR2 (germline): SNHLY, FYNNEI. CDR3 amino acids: CASSGTSGNADTQYF. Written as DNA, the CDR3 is TGTGCCAGCAGTGGGACTAGCGGGAATGCAGATACGCAGTATTTT.

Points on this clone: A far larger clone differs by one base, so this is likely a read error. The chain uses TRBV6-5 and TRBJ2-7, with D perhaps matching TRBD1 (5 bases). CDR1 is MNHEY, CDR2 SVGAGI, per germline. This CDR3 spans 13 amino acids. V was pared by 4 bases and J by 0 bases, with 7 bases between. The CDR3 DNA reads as TGTGCCAGCAGTTGGGGCAGCTCCTACGAGCAGTACTTC. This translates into CASSWGSSYEQYF.

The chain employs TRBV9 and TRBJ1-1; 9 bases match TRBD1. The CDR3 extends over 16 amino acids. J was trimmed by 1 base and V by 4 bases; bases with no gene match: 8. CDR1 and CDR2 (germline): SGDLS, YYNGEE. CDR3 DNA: TGTGCCAGCAGCTTAAGACCGGGACAGGGGAACACTGAAGCTTTCTTT. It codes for CASSLRPGQGNTEAFF.

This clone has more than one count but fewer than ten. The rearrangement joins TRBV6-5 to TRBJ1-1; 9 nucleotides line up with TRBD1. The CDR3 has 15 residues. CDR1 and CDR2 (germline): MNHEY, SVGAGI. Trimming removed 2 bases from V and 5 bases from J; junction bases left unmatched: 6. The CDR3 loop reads CASSYDTGGATEAFF. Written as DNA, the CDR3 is TGTGCCAGCAGTTACGATACAGGGGGCGCGACTGAAGCTTTCTTT.

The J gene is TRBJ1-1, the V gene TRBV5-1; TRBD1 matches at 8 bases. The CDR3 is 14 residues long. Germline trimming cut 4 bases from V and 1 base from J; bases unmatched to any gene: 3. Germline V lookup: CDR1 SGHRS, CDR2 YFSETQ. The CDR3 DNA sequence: TGCGCCAGCAGCCAGACAGGGGCGAACACTGAAGCTTTCTTT. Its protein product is CASSQTGANTEAFF.

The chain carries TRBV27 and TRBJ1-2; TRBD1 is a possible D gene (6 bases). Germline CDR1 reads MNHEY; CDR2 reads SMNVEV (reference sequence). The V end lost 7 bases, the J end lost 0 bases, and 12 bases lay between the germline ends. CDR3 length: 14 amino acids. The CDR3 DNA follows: TGTGCCAGCACTTCGACAGGAGCTAACTATGGCTACACCTTC. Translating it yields CASTSTGANYGYTF.